This T cell receptor beta chain emerged from a study of T-cell reconstitution after alpha-beta-depleted transplantation in children. Study-wide findings and caveats: Where alpha-beta T cells came from about two months after transplant was reportedly several hundred expanded graft clones. High day-60 TCRbeta diversity in some patients came from surviving recipient T cells and thymic progenitors. Fresh T-cell production supplied most of the T-cell counts and diversity seen one year after transplant.

Turning to this clonotype: Its antigen is undetermined.

Using unique molecular identifiers, the investigators prepared the TCRbeta library. TCRdb used MiXCR to reprocess the PCR reads, holding one entry per CDR3 protein. The sample holds 700,000 or so distinct CDR3 sequences, around 13% seen once. The CDR3 covers 14 residues. V trimming: 6 bases; J trimming: 4 bases; junction bases outside the gene matches: 10. Germline loops: CDR1 DFQATT, CDR2 SNEGSKA (reference sequence). The sequencing used PBMCs, collected before TCRalphabeta/CD19-depleted stem cell transplant. The V gene is TRBV20-1, the J gene TRBJ2-7; 9 bases map to TRBD1. This TCR was sampled from a girl aged 2 to 9 with congenital amegakaryocytic thrombocytopenia, due to receive a stem cell transplant. DNA of the CDR3: TGCAGTGCCCCAAAGCAAGACAGGGGGTACGAGCAGTACTTC. Encoded protein: CSAPKQDRGYEQYF.